Presented here are 21 T cell receptor beta chains from one specimen sequenced in a study of blood T cell repertoires in COVID-19 (dated by TCRdb to about 2020). Preparation of the library involved the immunoSEQ multiplex PCR assay. This immuneACCESS table, as held by TCRdb, lists in-frame sequences with V and J called but not all clones. Of the missing ones, under half trace to an unresolved V gene in checked studies; the others have no known cause. The sample records some 99,000 clones, approximately 90% of which are singletons. The top ten clonotypes cover 1.1% of the sample. Sequencing used peripheral blood. These receptors were obtained from a human donor in a cohort sampled during active COVID-19.

The rearrangement joins TRBV7-9 to TRBJ1-5, with D possibly matching TRBD1 (6 bases). This CDR3 comprises 15 residues. In germline, CDR1 is SEHNR, CDR2 FQNEAQ (reference sequence). V lost 3 bases, J lost 3 bases, and 12 bases lay in between. This chain's CDR3 is CASSLGPGHNQPQHF. DNA of the CDR3: TGTGCCAGCAGCTTGGGCCCGGGACACAATCAGCCCCAGCATTTT.

The V call is TRBV29-1, the J call TRBJ2-5, with D tentatively TRBD1 (5 bases). Trimming took off 2 bases at V and 4 bases at J, with 11 bases between the two ends. Germline loops: CDR1 SQVTM, CDR2 ANQGSEA. The CDR3 consists of 13 residues. CDR3 in amino acids: CSVEQGKRETQYF. The DNA for the CDR3 is TGCAGCGTTGAACAGGGAAAACGAGAGACCCAGTACTTC.

This clone was seen once. V usage is TRBV15 and J usage is TRBJ2-7; a weak D match, TRBD1 (6 bases). The CDR3 spans 15 residues. With 5 bases removed from V and 7 bases from J, the gap between germline ends came to 21 bases. CDR1 and CDR2 from the germline V gene are LNHNV and YYDKDF (reference sequence). Here the CDR3 DNA reads TGTGCCACCAGCGGACGCCGAGACTTCCAGGGGGAGCAGTACTTC. Its protein product is CATSGRRDFQGEQYF.

V is TRBV4-1 and J is TRBJ2-2, with D maybe TRBD2 (6 bases). Trimming pared 3 bases from V and 5 bases from J, leaving 16 bases between. This CDR3 spans 16 amino acids. CDR1 is MGHRA and CDR2 is YSYEKL in the germline V gene. The CDR3 region is CASSQVQRARTGELFF. The CDR3 nucleotides are TGCGCCAGCAGCCAGGTTCAGCGGGCTCGGACCGGGGAGCTGTTTTTT.

This rearrangement joins TRBV7-9 to TRBJ2-7; 7 bases align to TRBD1. Germline V gene sequence: CDR1 SEHNR, CDR2 FQNEAQ (reference sequence). This CDR3 is 15 amino acids long. With V trimmed by 0 bases and J by 3 bases, 5 bases remained unmatched. CDR3 sequence: CASSLAYGTDYEQYF. The CDR3 bases are TGTGCCAGCAGCTTAGCCTACGGGACAGACTACGAGCAGTACTTC.

The CDR3 reads CASSVLRGHGYTF. The CDR3 nucleotides are TGTGCCAGCAGTGTTCTAAGAGGGCATGGCTACACCTTC. The V and J genes are TRBV25-1 and TRBJ1-2; D gene unclear. Germline CDR1 MGHDK, CDR2 SYGVNS. The CDR3 has 13 amino acids. The ends were cut back, 4 bases at V and 6 bases at J, with 12 bases in the middle.

This clone has more than one count but fewer than ten. This chain joins TRBV7-2 and TRBJ2-2, with D maybe TRBD2 (6 bases). Germline assignment: CDR1 SGHTA and CDR2 FQGNSA. The CDR3 is made up of 15 amino acids. The germline V and J ends were trimmed by 4 bases and 6 bases, with 15 bases remaining between them. Written as DNA, the CDR3 is TGTGCCAGCAGCTCCGCTTTCGGGAGTGCCGGGGAGCTGTTTTTT. This codes for CASSSAFGSAGELFF. The full variable domain, completed using reference TRBV7-2 and TRBJ2-2, is GAGVSQSPSNKVTEKGKDVELRCDPISGHTALYWYRQSLGQGLEFLIYFQGNSAPDKSGLPSDRFSAERTGGSVSTLTIQRTQQEDSAVYLCASSSAFGSAGELFFGEGSRLTVL.

This clone has just one count. The chain couples TRBV2 to TRBJ1-1, with 12 bases that match TRBD1. The CDR3 runs 15 residues. J gave up 6 bases and V 8 bases, and 10 bases lay outside the gene matches. Germline V gives CDR1 SNHLY, CDR2 FYNNEI. CDR3 DNA: TGTGCCAGCGGGGGACAGGGGGCGTCACGGGCTGAAGCTTTCTTT. Residues: CASGGQGASRAEAFF.

This clone was seen only once. The chain combines TRBV19 with TRBJ1-1; no firm D call. From germline, CDR1 is LNHDA and CDR2 SQIVND (reference sequence). This CDR3 has 12 amino acids. V gave up 7 bases and J gave up 0 bases, with 6 bases separating them. CDR3 nucleotide sequence: TGTGCCAGTAATCGGGTGAACACTGAAGCTTTCTTT. Encoded protein: CASNRVNTEAFF.

This chain joins TRBV28 and TRBJ1-6, with a possible D match to TRBD1 (6 bases). Trimming removed 6 bases from V and 8 bases from J, with 29 bases in between. The CDR3 has 19 residues. CDR1 is MDHEN and CDR2 is SYDVKM in the germline V gene. The CDR3, as DNA: TGTGCCAGCAGCAATCCCGGGTGGAAGTGGGGGACATTTGATTCACCCCTCCACTTT. Protein product: CASSNPGWKWGTFDSPLHF.

The chain carries TRBV3-1 (or the pseudogene TRBV3-2) and TRBJ2-5; 11 bases map to TRBD2. The ends lost 5 bases at V and 5 bases at J; junction bases unmatched: 4. The CDR3 is 14 amino acids. Germline CDR1 reads LGHDT; CDR2 reads YNNKEL (reference sequence). This CDR3 is CASSYSGGAETQYF. The CDR3 coding sequence is TGTGCCAGCAGCTATAGCGGGGGGGCGGAGACCCAGTACTTC.

The chain recombines TRBV12-3 or TRBV12-4 with TRBJ2-5, with a tentative D call TRBD1 (5 bases). The V gene lost 6 bases and the J gene lost 7 bases, with 9 bases spanning the gap. This CDR3 spans 11 amino acids. The CDR3 DNA follows: TGTGCCAGCAGCGAAACAGGGACCCAGTACTTC. This gives the protein CASSETGTQYF.

This rearrangement joins TRBV19 to TRBJ2-2; the match to TRBD1 covers 7 bases. Germline V gene lookup returns CDR1 LNHDA and CDR2 SQIVND (reference sequence). The CDR3 has 15 residues. The ends lost 4 bases at V and 2 bases at J; junction bases unmatched: 4. The CDR3 reads CASSTDRDNTGELFF. Here the CDR3 DNA reads TGTGCCAGTAGTACCGACAGGGACAACACCGGGGAGCTGTTTTTT.

This clone has only one observation. V and J are TRBV21-1 and TRBJ1-2; the tabulated D call, TRBD1, remains unverified against the DNA. TRBV21-1 is noted as a pseudogene. This CDR3 contains 16 residues. This CDR3 reads CASSIPRDSFNYGYTF. The CDR3 DNA reads as TGTGCCAGCAGCATACCCCGGGACAGCTTCAACTATGGCTACACCTTC.

The rearrangement joins TRBV10-3 to TRBJ2-3, with D possibly matching TRBD1 (5 bases). CDR1 is ENHRY, CDR2 SYGVKD, per germline. The CDR3 is 13 amino acids. V was shortened by 4 bases and J by 2 bases, with 7 bases between the two germline ends. CDR3 sequence: CAISGRVTDTQYF. For the CDR3, the DNA is TGTGCCATCAGTGGCAGGGTCACAGATACGCAGTATTTT.

The chain employs TRBV18 and TRBJ1-1; TRBD1 agrees at 9 bases. This CDR3 is 13 amino acids long. Germline CDR1 is KGHSH and CDR2 is LQKENI. V was pared by 6 bases and J by 4 bases, with 3 bases of the junction left unmatched. The CDR3 loop is CASSWDRATEAFF. The DNA of the CDR3 is TGTGCCAGCTCGTGGGACAGGGCCACTGAAGCTTTCTTT.

CDR3 in amino acids: CASSQEGGYRGLRGYTF. CDR3 DNA sequence: TGCGCCAGCAGCCAAGAAGGGGGCTACAGGGGATTGAGAGGCTACACCTTC. This chain links TRBV4-1 with TRBJ1-2; 7 bases are shared with TRBD1. CDR1 is MGHRA and CDR2 is YSYEKL in the germline V gene. The V gene end was trimmed by 0 bases and the J gene end by 8 bases; junction bases not matched to a gene: 15. The CDR3 extends over 17 amino acids.

The chain combines TRBV4-3 with TRBJ2-1, with 9 bases matching TRBD1. The germline V gene has CDR1 LGHNA and CDR2 YSLEER. V shed 2 bases, J shed 4 bases, and the junction held 6 bases outside the gene matches. CDR3 length equals 16 residues. Here the CDR3 reads CASSQQGTGTYNEQFF. The CDR3 nucleotides read TGCGCCAGCAGCCAACAGGGGACAGGGACTTACAATGAGCAGTTCTTC.

The chain links TRBV9 to TRBJ2-5; 8 positions agree with TRBD2. Germline V gives CDR1 SGDLS, CDR2 YYNGEE. The CDR3 length is 15 residues. V lost 0 bases and J lost 5; bases outside the gene matches: 6. CDR3 sequence reads: CASSVDWGLGETQYF. CDR3 nucleotides: TGTGCCAGCAGCGTAGATTGGGGACTAGGCGAGACCCAGTACTTC. Filled out from reference TRBV9 and TRBJ2-5, the complete variable domain reads DSGVTQTPKHLITATGQRVTLRCSPRSGDLSVYWYQQSLDQGLQFLIQYYNGEERAKGNILERFSAQQFPDLHSELNLSSLELGDSALYFCASSVDWGLGETQYFGPGTRLLVL.

CDR3 bases: TGCGCCAGCAGCCCACCGTGGGACAGGGAAATTTTGACGCAGTATTTT. Protein product: CASSPPWDREILTQYF. The chain has TRBV5-1 and TRBJ2-3; 9 bases map to TRBD1. V lost 4 bases and J lost 9; bases outside the gene matches: 15. The germline V gene has CDR1 SGHRS and CDR2 YFSETQ. The CDR3 length is 16 residues. The entire variable domain, with the rest obtained from reference TRBV5-1 and TRBJ2-3, is as follows: KAGVTQTPRYLIKTRGQQVTLSCSPISGHRSVSWYQQTPGQGLQFLFEYFSETQRNKGNFPGRFSGRQFSNSRSEMNVSTLELGDSALYLCASSPPWDREILTQYFGPGTRLTVL.

The chain uses TRBV12-5 and TRBJ2-5; 15 nucleotides agree with TRBD2. Germline values: CDR1 LGHNT, CDR2 FRNRAP. The CDR3 has 15 residues. Germline trimming cut 6 bases from V and 5 bases from J; bases unmatched to any gene: 4. The CDR3 DNA reads TGTGCTAGTGGCTCCGGGACTAGCGGGGGGGAGACCCAGTACTTC. Amino acid sequence: CASGSGTSGGETQYF. Full variable domain (missing parts from reference TRBV12-5 and TRBJ2-5): DARVTQTPRHKVTEMGQEVTMRCQPILGHNTVFWYRQTMMQGLELLAYFRNRAPLDDSGMPKDRFSAEMPDATLATLKIQPSEPRDSAVYFCASGSGTSGGETQYFGPGTRLLVL.